Listed below are T cell receptor beta chains from one sample, sequenced in a study of early T cells in non-severe SARS-CoV-2 infection. One entry per CDR3 protein results from TCRdb running MiXCR on the 5' RACE reads. This sample has tens of thousands of distinct CDR3 sequences, with under 15% found just once. The sample in question was whole blood, obtained at baseline. These receptors originate from an adult who was a healthcare worker with PCR-confirmed SARS-CoV-2 infection or an uninfected control (not recorded which). Each CDR3 is given with its conserved first and last residue. Fields, in order: V gene, J gene, D gene, clone size, CDR3 protein, CDR3 DNA. D genes are given only for firm matches. Clone size, where shown, is once, few, many, or a class for clones that have expanded.

>TRBV21-1|TRBJ1-6|NA|many
CASSAPGQYNSPLHF
TGTGCCAGCAGCGCACCGGGACAGTATAATTCACCCCTCCACTTT
>TRBV9|TRBJ2-7|NA|NA
CASSVDSTTDEQYF
TGTGCCAGCAGCGTAGACAGTACCACCGACGAGCAGTACTTC
>TRBV5-1|TRBJ1-1|TRBD1|NA
CASSLEGAGTEAFF
TGCGCCAGCAGCTTGGAGGGGGCGGGCACTGAAGCTTTCTTT
>TRBV2|TRBJ2-3|TRBD1|few
CASSENDRVFRDTQYF
TGTGCCAGCAGTGAAAATGACAGGGTGTTCAGGGATACGCAGTATTTT
>TRBV9|TRBJ2-2|NA|NA
CASSVGTTGTGELFF
TGTGCCAGCAGCGTAGGGACCACGGGGACCGGGGAGCTGTTTTTT
>TRBV2|TRBJ2-3|TRBD2|few
CAWRGTSGSTDTQYF
TGTGCCTGGCGTGGGACTAGCGGGAGTACAGATACGCAGTATTTT
>TRBV10-3|TRBJ1-3|TRBD1|NA
CAISEYGTGGNTIYF
TGTGCCATCAGTGAGTATGGGACAGGCGGAAACACCATATATTTT
>TRBV28|TRBJ1-2|NA|few
CASTPVGYGYTF
TGTGCCAGCACCCCCGTGGGTTATGGCTACACCTTC
>TRBV7-9|TRBJ2-1|TRBD2|many
CASSKSGGNEQFF
TGTGCCAGCAGCAAAAGCGGGGGAAATGAGCAGTTCTTC
>TRBV2|TRBJ2-5|NA|NA
CASSIEGLQQETQYF
TGTGCCAGCAGCATAGAGGGACTTCAGCAAGAGACCCAGTACTTC
>TRBV19|TRBJ2-1|TRBD2|NA
CASSMREGPNEQFF
TGTGCCAGTAGTATGCGGGAGGGCCCCAATGAGCAGTTCTTC
>TRBV28|TRBJ2-7|TRBD2|few
CASSFTGLAGGVTYEQYF
TGTGCCAGCAGTTTCACGGGACTAGCGGGGGGGGTAACCTACGAGCAGTACTTC
>TRBV3-1|TRBJ2-1|TRBD2|NA
CASSPLRTSGGDEQFF
TGTGCCAGCAGCCCGCTACGGACTAGCGGGGGCGATGAGCAGTTCTTC
>TRBV7-9|TRBJ2-5|NA|many
CASSLGQAQETQYF
TGTGCCAGCAGCTTAGGACAGGCCCAAGAGACCCAGTACTTC
>TRBV20-1|TRBJ2-7|NA|few
CSARDRKGDPYEQYF
TGCAGTGCTAGAGATAGGAAAGGGGACCCCTACGAGCAGTACTTC
>TRBV11-2|TRBJ1-2|NA|NA
CASSPSRGPYGYTF
TGTGCCAGCAGCCCTTCCAGGGGACCCTATGGCTACACCTTC
>TRBV6-6|TRBJ2-7|TRBD2|NA
CASSSTSGKSYEQYF
TGTGCCAGCAGTTCGACTAGCGGAAAGTCCTACGAGCAGTACTTC
>TRBV3-1|TRBJ2-7|NA|few
CASSPSSIGTPSYEQYF
TGTGCCAGCAGCCCCTCCTCAATCGGGACACCCTCCTACGAGCAGTACTTC
>TRBV12-3/TRBV12-4|TRBJ2-7|TRBD2|NA
CASSAGGPRYEQYF
TGTGCCAGCAGCGCGGGGGGGCCCCGTTACGAGCAGTACTTC
>TRBV6-5|TRBJ2-1|TRBD2|NA
CASTTRVGGAGSYNEQFF
TGTGCCAGCACTACGCGGGTCGGAGGAGCGGGGTCGTACAATGAGCAGTTCTTC
>TRBV6-2/TRBV6-3|TRBJ1-3|NA|NA
CASSDGTLSGNTIYF
TGTGCCAGCAGTGACGGGACCCTCTCTGGAAACACCATATATTTT
>TRBV6-5|TRBJ1-4|NA|NA
CASSYRSTREKLFF
TGTGCCAGCAGTTACCGTTCCACACGGGAAAAACTGTTTTTT
>TRBV24-1|TRBJ2-5|TRBD1|few
CATSDRQGSMTQYF
TGTGCCACCAGTGATCGACAGGGTTCGATGACCCAGTACTTC
>TRBV12-3/TRBV12-4|TRBJ2-3|NA|few
CASSFLSTDTQYF
TGTGCCAGCAGCTTCCTCAGCACAGATACGCAGTATTTT
>TRBV27|TRBJ2-7|NA|NA
CASSLGHLYEQYF
TGTGCCAGCAGTTTAGGGCACTTATACGAGCAGTACTTC
>TRBV30|TRBJ1-2|TRBD1|few
CAWSRTGFYGYTF
TGTGCCTGGAGCCGGACAGGTTTCTATGGCTACACCTTC
>TRBV6-2/TRBV6-3|TRBJ1-4|NA|few
CASKEGNEKLFF
TGTGCCAGCAAGGAGGGGAACGAAAAACTGTTTTTT
>TRBV7-2|TRBJ2-1|NA|NA
CASSFVQREQFF
TGTGCCAGCAGCTTCGTCCAGCGGGAGCAGTTCTTC
>TRBV28|TRBJ2-3|TRBD1|few
CASSLRQGTDTQYF
TGTGCCAGCAGTCTTAGACAGGGTACAGATACGCAGTATTTT
>TRBV18|TRBJ1-5|NA|many
CASSPLDRQPQHF
TGTGCCAGCTCCCCACTAGACCGTCAGCCCCAGCATTTT
>TRBV28|TRBJ2-2|NA|many
CASSAQNTGELFF
TGTGCCAGCAGTGCCCAAAACACCGGGGAGCTGTTTTTT
>TRBV5-1|TRBJ2-4|NA|many
CASSLNTGDLIQYF
TGCGCCAGCAGCTTGAACACGGGCGATCTCATTCAGTACTTC
>TRBV6-1|TRBJ2-7|TRBD2|few
CASCRDYPSYEQYF
TGTGCCAGCTGCCGGGACTACCCCTCCTACGAGCAGTACTTC
>TRBV20-1|TRBJ2-2|TRBD2|medium-sized
CSARKKGKREGLTGELFF
TGCAGTGCTAGAAAAAAGGGGAAGCGGGAGGGACTCACCGGGGAGCTGTTTTTT
>TRBV2|TRBJ2-1|NA|few
CASSLIGPTGEQFF
TGTGCCAGCAGTCTGATAGGGCCGACTGGCGAGCAGTTCTTC
>TRBV27|TRBJ2-3|NA|NA
CASSPGAAGATDTQYF
TGTGCCAGCAGCCCAGGGGCGGCGGGAGCGACAGATACGCAGTATTTT
>TRBV7-8|TRBJ2-5|NA|few
CASSLVGTETQYF
TGTGCCAGCAGCTTAGTAGGCACAGAGACCCAGTACTTC
>TRBV9|TRBJ2-2|NA|few
CASSVEVEGTGELFF
TGTGCCAGCAGCGTAGAGGTGGAGGGGACCGGGGAGCTGTTTTTT
>TRBV7-9|TRBJ1-5|NA|many
CASSLSGNSPNQPQHF
TGTGCCAGCAGCTTGAGCGGGAACAGCCCCAATCAGCCCCAGCATTTT
>TRBV12-3/TRBV12-4|TRBJ2-3|TRBD1|NA
CASSSDRGLADTQYF
TGTGCCAGCAGTTCCGACAGGGGGCTCGCAGATACGCAGTATTTT
>TRBV7-9|TRBJ2-7|NA|few
CASSSRVGNYEQYF
TGTGCCAGCAGCTCCCGGGTCGGTAACTACGAGCAGTACTTC
>TRBV15|TRBJ2-7|TRBD1|NA
CATSEARGHRPQASSYEQYF
TGTGCCACCAGCGAAGCCAGGGGGCACAGACCACAGGCAAGCTCCTACGAGCAGTACTTC
>TRBV6-6|TRBJ1-4|NA|NA
CASRPAGVVGEKLFF
TGTGCCAGCAGACCCGCGGGGGTCGTGGGTGAAAAACTGTTTTTT
>TRBV28|TRBJ1-3|NA|once
CASSLPGLPSSGNTIYF
TGTGCCAGCAGTCTCCCGGGACTGCCGTCCTCTGGAAACACCATATATTTT
>TRBV19|TRBJ1-5|TRBD1|many
CASKMDRVRDQPQHF
TGTGCCAGTAAAATGGACAGGGTCAGAGATCAGCCCCAGCATTTT
>TRBV7-2|TRBJ2-2|NA|NA
CASSGVPRMGTGELFF
TGTGCCAGCAGCGGGGTCCCTCGGATGGGGACCGGGGAGCTGTTTTTT
>TRBV29-1|TRBJ2-2|TRBD2|NA
CSVGLAELNTGELFF
TGCAGCGTTGGACTAGCGGAACTGAACACCGGGGAGCTGTTTTTT
>TRBV3-1|TRBJ2-5|NA|NA
CASSQETGRPQYF
TGTGCCAGCAGCCAAGAAACAGGGAGGCCCCAGTACTTC
>TRBV20-1|TRBJ2-7|NA|many
CSARGTTYEQYF
TGCAGTGCTAGAGGGACTACCTACGAGCAGTACTTC
>TRBV10-3|TRBJ2-7|TRBD2|many
CASTGASGRSYEQYF
TGTGCCAGCACTGGTGCCAGCGGGAGATCCTACGAGCAGTACTTC
>TRBV5-5|TRBJ1-5|NA|many
CASSATGASNQPQHF
TGTGCCAGCAGTGCTACCGGGGCTAGCAATCAGCCCCAGCATTTT
>TRBV18|TRBJ1-5|NA|few
CASSQYRDSNQPQHF
TGTGCCAGCTCACAATACAGGGATAGCAATCAGCCCCAGCATTTT
>TRBV6-5|TRBJ2-7|TRBD2|many
CASSSAGGPYEQYF
TGTGCCAGCAGTTCTGCGGGGGGGCCGTACGAGCAGTACTTC
>TRBV29-1|TRBJ1-1|TRBD1|few
CSVEQGGTEAFF
TGCAGCGTTGAACAGGGGGGGACTGAAGCTTTCTTT
>TRBV18|TRBJ1-1|TRBD1|NA
CASSRDSRKTEAFF
TGTGCCAGCTCCCGGGACAGCCGGAAGACTGAAGCTTTCTTT
>TRBV2|TRBJ2-1|NA|few
CASSVRGRSYNEQFF
TGTGCCAGCAGTGTCCGAGGGCGCTCCTACAATGAGCAGTTCTTC
>TRBV6-5|TRBJ1-1|TRBD1|many
CASSRGPTEAFF
TGTGCCAGCAGCAGGGGGCCCACTGAAGCTTTCTTT
>TRBV24-1|TRBJ2-2|TRBD1|NA
CATSDSPGQGEPGELFF
TGTGCCACCAGTGATTCTCCTGGGCAGGGGGAGCCCGGGGAGCTGTTTTTT
>TRBV9|TRBJ2-7|NA|NA
CASSPRSGQGGNEQYF
TGTGCCAGCAGCCCTAGGTCCGGACAGGGAGGGAACGAGCAGTACTTC
>TRBV27|TRBJ2-7|NA|few
CASSFYKGEQYF
TGTGCCAGCAGTTTTTATAAGGGCGAGCAGTACTTC